This T cell receptor (beta chain) was captured in a study of shared clonotypes between healthy human individuals. Study results and limitations: Memory subsets had estimated richness that was generally smaller than that of naive subsets. Shared across a few donors were 4% to 6% of the naive CD4 clonotypes. Non-shared clonotypes displayed generation probabilities falling below those of clonotypes present in all four donors.

As for this clone: No antigen is known for it. Other nucleotide sequences from this sample produce the same CDR3.

Every donor was a Caucasian adult from Nashville, Tennessee. Method: immunoSEQ multiplex PCR; TCRdb's copy keeps in-frame clones and lacks some. The sample has hundreds of thousands of clones; about three quarters are singletons. The CDR3 contains 13 residues. V was clipped by 5 bases and J by 8 bases, with 15 bases between them. Germline-derived CDR1 and CDR2 are SGHAT and FQNNGV. The sequenced sample consisted of memory CD4+ T cells sorted from blood. This sample's subset: CD45RA-negative fraction. J is TRBJ1-2 and V is TRBV11-2, with a weak D call TRBD1 (6 bases). This TCR was recovered from a woman in her 30s in good health. This CDR3 is CASSPGGGSGYTF. The CDR3 DNA reads as TGTGCCAGCAGCCCTGGGGGGGGCTCGGGCTACACCTTC. The full variable domain, completed using reference TRBV11-2 and TRBJ1-2, is EAGVAQSPRYKIIEKRQSVAFWCNPISGHATLYWYQQILGQGPKLLIQFQNNGVVDDSQLPKDRFSAERLKGVDSTLKIQPAKLEDSAVYLCASSPGGGSGYTFGSGTRLTVV.